One sample yielded the 27 T cell receptor beta chains listed below, sequenced in a study of CD8 T cells in ankylosing spondylitis. General study points: A TCR beta motif made of about eight highly homologous variants seemed typical of ankylosing spondylitis blood.

A single record per CDR3 protein comes from TCRdb applying MiXCR to the 5' RACE reads. The sample carries 500,000 to 550,000 distinct CDR3 sequences, 10% to 15% recorded once. Their antigens remain unidentified. The material sequenced was blood, either unsorted or a sorted T cell fraction (not recorded which). These receptors all come from a male donor with ankylosing spondylitis.

This clonotype has more than one count but fewer than ten. The chain is built from TRBV15 and TRBJ2-5; possibly TRBD2 for D (5 bases). The CDR3 loop spans 16 amino acids. V shed 4 bases and J shed 5 bases, with 20 bases lying between them. Per the germline V gene, CDR1 is LNHNV and CDR2 is YYDKDF (reference sequence). DNA of the CDR3: TGTGCCACCAGCACCTCGACGTTTGGCCGGAGGGAGACCCAGTACTTC. Protein product: CATSTSTFGRRETQYF.

The chain has TRBV7-2 and TRBJ1-1, with TRBD1 matching over 11 bases. CDR1 is SGHTA and CDR2 is FQGNSA in the germline V gene. The CDR3 has 16 residues. Trimming at V came to 4 bases and at J to 4 bases, leaving 8 bases not matched to a gene. The CDR3 DNA sequence: TGTGCCAGCAGCTCCGGCCGGACAGGGGGCATCACTGAAGCTTTCTTT. This codes for CASSSGRTGGITEAFF.

This clonotype was detected ten times or more. This sequence joins TRBV4-2 and TRBJ2-4; D remains ambiguous. Germline loops: CDR1 LGHNA, CDR2 YNFKEQ. V lost 0 bases and J 0 bases, leaving 9 bases between the germline ends. This CDR3 is 16 amino acids long. The CDR3 sequence: CASSQDGQLAKNIQYF. CDR3 bases: TGTGCCAGCAGCCAAGATGGGCAGCTAGCCAAAAACATTCAGTACTTC.

The V gene is TRBV5-1, the J gene TRBJ2-7; TRBD2 agrees at 10 bases. Looked up from germline, CDR1 is SGHRS and CDR2 is YFSETQ. J gave up 7 bases and V 0 bases, and 4 bases lay outside the gene matches. The CDR3 sequence is 14 residues long. CDR3: CASSLGIAGGEQYF. The CDR3 DNA reads TGCGCCAGCAGCTTGGGGATAGCGGGAGGTGAGCAGTACTTC.

This clonotype was observed at least ten times. The V and J genes are TRBV5-6 and TRBJ1-1; tentatively, D is TRBD1 (6 bases). The germline gives CDR1 SGHDT, CDR2 YYEEEE. Trimming removed 1 base from V and 4 bases from J, with 8 bases in between. This CDR3 is 13 amino acids long. DNA for the CDR3: TGTGCCAGCAGCTTGCAGGGGCTCACTGAAGCTTTCTTT. Protein: CASSLQGLTEAFF.

The chain uses TRBV5-1 and TRBJ2-2; maybe TRBD1 (6 bases). Germline V gives CDR1 SGHRS, CDR2 YFSETQ. This CDR3 contains 16 residues. V was shortened by 3 bases and J by 4 bases, with 16 bases between the two germline ends. The CDR3 loop is CASSYGRQGSTGELFF. Written as DNA, the CDR3 is TGCGCCAGCAGCTATGGGCGGCAGGGGTCCACCGGGGAGCTGTTTTTT.

This clonotype was counted a few times. The V gene is TRBV14, the J gene TRBJ1-2, with 9 positions matching TRBD1. From germline, CDR1 is SGHDN and CDR2 FVKESK. This CDR3 has 16 residues. Trimming cost V 4 bases and J 6 bases; bases outside gene matches: 12. The CDR3 spells CASSLRQGGIRNGYTF. CDR3 DNA sequence: TGTGCCAGCAGCCTCCGACAGGGGGGGATCAGGAATGGCTACACCTTC.

This clonotype was recorded many times. The rearrangement joins TRBV12-3 or TRBV12-4 to TRBJ2-2, with 10 bases lining up with TRBD1. The V segment lost 8 bases and the J segment 6 bases; nucleotides outside the gene matches: 9. The CDR3 sequence is 15 residues long. The CDR3 DNA follows: TGTGCCAGCCAAACCAGTGGACAGGGGGCCGGGGAGCTGTTTTTT. It encodes CASQTSGQGAGELFF.

The sample holds a few counts of this clonotype. V and J are TRBV19 and TRBJ2-7; 7 bases agree with TRBD1. Germline CDR1 LNHDA, CDR2 SQIVND (reference sequence). Germline trimming cut 5 bases from V and 3 bases from J; bases unmatched to any gene: 7. This CDR3 is built from 14 residues. CDR3 sequence: CASSSGTAYYEQYV. The CDR3 DNA follows: TGTGCCAGTAGTTCAGGGACAGCTTACTACGAGCAGTACGTC.

This clonotype was recorded many times. V usage is TRBV6-1 and J usage is TRBJ2-3; D is uncertain. CDR1 is MNHNS, CDR2 SASEGT, per germline. Trimming removed 0 bases at V and 0 bases at J, with 10 bases between. This CDR3 region has 16 residues. CDR3 coding DNA: TGTGCCAGCAGTGAAGCGCTCTTGCCTAGCACAGATACGCAGTATTTT. The encoded protein is CASSEALLPSTDTQYF.

Only a few counts were recorded for this clonotype. This chain uses TRBV7-8 with TRBJ2-1; 9 bases match TRBD1. Germline trimming cut 5 bases from V and 3 bases from J; bases unmatched to any gene: 8. CDR3 length equals 16 residues. CDR1 SGHVS and CDR2 FQNEAQ come from the germline V gene. CDR3 sequence reads: CASSLRGQGIYNEQFF. CDR3 in DNA: TGTGCCAGCAGCCTCAGAGGACAGGGGATCTACAATGAGCAGTTCTTC.

In this sample, this clonotype turned up a few times. The rearrangement uses TRBV10-2 and TRBJ2-1; perhaps TRBD2 as D (7 bases). Between the trimmed V and J ends, which lost 10 bases and 4 bases, there was a span of 20 bases. The CDR3 spans 15 residues. In germline, CDR1 is WSHSY, CDR2 SAAADI. CDR3 nucleotide sequence: TGCGCCACCTCTGGCGGGAGAGGGGGATACAATGAGCAGTTCTTC. This gives the protein CATSGGRGGYNEQFF.

This clonotype has more than one count but fewer than ten. This chain uses TRBV5-1 with TRBJ2-7, with D perhaps matching TRBD1 or TRBD2 (5 bases each). Trimming pared 4 bases from V and 3 bases from J, leaving 29 bases between. Germline V gene data show CDR1 as SGHRS and CDR2 as YFSETQ. This CDR3 contains 19 residues. CDR3 residues: CASSPWGSGPLDSNYEQYF. The CDR3 DNA sequence: TGCGCCAGCAGCCCGTGGGGGTCGGGGCCCCTAGATTCCAACTACGAGCAGTACTTC.

Points on this clonotype: A much larger clonotype is one base distant, so this may be a read error. This rearrangement joins TRBV5-1 to TRBJ2-3, with a tentative D call TRBD2 (5 bases). The V and J ends lost 0 bases and 2 bases respectively, with 13 bases between them. The germline V gene encodes CDR1 SGHRS and CDR2 YFSETQ. The CDR3 length is 16 residues. DNA of the CDR3: TGCGCCAGCAGCTTGGGGACGGAGGTGTACACAGATACGCAGTATTTT. It specifies CASSLGTEVYTDTQYF. The full variable domain, with the rest looked up from reference TRBV5-1 and TRBJ2-3, is KAGVTQTPRYLIKTRGQQVTLSCSPISGHRSVSWYQQTPGQGLQFLFEYFSETQRNKGNFPGRFSGRQFSNSRSEMNVSTLELGDSALYLCASSLGTEVYTDTQYFGPGTRLTVL.

This clonotype occurred a few times. V usage is TRBV11-3 and J usage is TRBJ2-3; no clear D. The CDR3 loop spans 14 amino acids. CDR1 is SGHNT, CDR2 YENEEA, per germline. Trimming removed 5 bases at V and 5 bases at J, with 14 bases between. This CDR3 reads CASSPTSRIDTQYF. In nucleotides, the CDR3 is TGTGCCAGCAGCCCAACTTCGAGGATAGATACGCAGTATTTT.

The chain employs TRBV14 and TRBJ2-3; the match to TRBD2 covers 8 bases. This CDR3 has 18 residues. Germline CDR1 and CDR2: SGHDN and FVKESK. Trimming cost V 4 bases and J 1 base; bases outside gene matches: 13. CDR3 nucleotides: TGTGCCAGCAGCCCCCCGGGACTAGAGTTATGGGGCACAGATACGCAGTATTTT. It codes for CASSPPGLELWGTDTQYF.

The rearrangement joins TRBV10-3 to TRBJ2-7, with D tentatively TRBD2 (5 bases). The ends were cut back, 6 bases at V and 5 bases at J, with 11 bases in the middle. The CDR3 sequence is 12 residues long. CDR1 is ENHRY, CDR2 SYGVKD, per germline. CDR3: CAIRGSGDEQYV. CDR3 nucleotide sequence: TGTGCCATCAGGGGGAGTGGTGACGAGCAGTACGTC.

This clonotype was observed once. The chain combines TRBV15 with TRBJ2-7; 7 bases map to TRBD1. Germline values: CDR1 LNHNV, CDR2 YYDKDF (reference sequence). The CDR3 has 15 residues. V trimming: 2 bases; J trimming: 2 bases; junction bases outside the gene matches: 6. The CDR3 DNA reads TGTGCCACCAGCAGAACCGACAGGGACACCTACGAGCAGTACTTC. This sequence encodes CATSRTDRDTYEQYF.

This sequence joins TRBV5-5 and TRBJ2-7, with D unclear. Germline-derived CDR1 and CDR2 are SGHKS and YYEKEE (reference sequence). The V end lost 7 bases, the J end lost 2 bases, and 10 bases lay between the germline ends. CDR3 size: 12 residues. For the CDR3, the DNA is TGTGCCAGCGGCGGACCGACCTACGAGCAGTACGTC. Its protein is CASGGPTYEQYV.

In this sample, this clonotype turned up a few times. V usage is TRBV7-2 and J usage is TRBJ2-2; perhaps TRBD1 as D (6 bases). The germline V and J ends were trimmed by 3 bases and 3 bases, with 11 bases remaining between them. This CDR3 contains 15 residues. Germline V lookup: CDR1 SGHTA, CDR2 FQGNSA. The DNA of the CDR3 is TGTGCCAGCAGCTTTGTCAGGGGAGACACCGGGGAGCTGTTTTTT. Protein: CASSFVRGDTGELFF.

In this sample, this clonotype turned up many times. In DNA form, the CDR3 reads TGTGCCAGCAGTGAGCTCGGGAGGGGCGCACCGTTCTTC. Translating it yields CASSELGRGAPFF. The chain is built from TRBV12-3 or TRBV12-4 and TRBJ2-1; 8 bases line up with TRBD2. The CDR3 sequence is 13 residues long. V was clipped by 5 bases and J by 15 bases; unmatched bases: 12.

J is TRBJ1-2 and V is TRBV20-1; D gene unclear. V was shortened by 3 bases and J by 2 bases, with 10 bases between the two germline ends. CDR3 length: 13 amino acids. Germline V CDR1 and CDR2: DFQATT, SNEGSKA (reference sequence). In nucleotides, the CDR3 is TGCAGTGCTAGCCTGCGCGAAAACTATGGCTACACCTTC. Protein product: CSASLRENYGYTF.

The CDR3 DNA is TGCGCCAGCAGCTTGGGGGAAGGGGATACGCAGCATTTT. Its protein is CASSLGEGDTQHF. This chain uses TRBV5-1 with TRBJ2-3, with a possible D match to TRBD1 (5 bases). The DNA end is a closer match to TRBJ1-5, so the J assignment may be wrong. Germline CDR1 SGHRS, CDR2 YFSETQ. This CDR3 is 13 amino acids long.

This clonotype was counted a few times. The V and J genes are TRBV5-1 and TRBJ2-2, with 8 bases aligning to TRBD2. Germline V gene data show CDR1 as SGHRS and CDR2 as YFSETQ. Trimming at V came to 2 bases and at J to 4 bases, leaving 7 bases not matched to a gene. The CDR3 loop spans 16 amino acids. This CDR3 reads CASSFGAGGSTGELFF. CDR3 in DNA: TGCGCCAGCAGCTTCGGTGCGGGAGGCAGCACCGGGGAGCTGTTTTTT.

This chain joins TRBV12-5 and TRBJ2-2; D not resolved. The CDR3 is made up of 12 amino acids. Looked up from germline, CDR1 is LGHNT and CDR2 is FRNRAP. V lost 6 bases and J 8 bases, leaving 10 bases between the germline ends. Written as DNA, the CDR3 is TGTGCTAGTGGCCTCGACTCAGGGGAGCTGTTTTTT. Residues: CASGLDSGELFF.

This clonotype has just a few counts. The CDR3 region is CASSLNRLAGDEQFF. The CDR3 coding sequence is TGCGCCAGCAGCTTGAATCGGCTAGCGGGAGATGAGCAGTTCTTC. This chain joins TRBV5-1 and TRBJ2-1; 10 positions agree with TRBD2. Per germline, CDR1 SGHRS and CDR2 YFSETQ. The CDR3 has 15 amino acids. V gave up 1 base and J gave up 8 bases; unmatched junction bases: 6.

This clonotype was found a few times. The V gene is TRBV28, the J gene TRBJ1-1; maybe TRBD1 (5 bases). The V end was cut by 4 bases, the J end by 11 bases, with 11 bases between. Germline CDR1 reads MDHEN; CDR2 reads SYDVKM. The CDR3 is 11 amino acids. This CDR3 is CASSSQGGAFF. The DNA of the CDR3 is TGTGCCAGCAGTTCCCAGGGTGGCGCTTTCTTT.